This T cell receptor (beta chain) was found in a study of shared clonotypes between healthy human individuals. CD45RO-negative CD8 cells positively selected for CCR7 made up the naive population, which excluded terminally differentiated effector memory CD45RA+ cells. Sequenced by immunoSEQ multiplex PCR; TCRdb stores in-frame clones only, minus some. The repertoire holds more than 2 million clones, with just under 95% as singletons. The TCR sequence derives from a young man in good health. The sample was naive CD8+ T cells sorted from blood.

CDR3 amino acids: CASSTPVEAFF. DNA for the CDR3: TGCGCCAGCAGTACCCCAGTTGAAGCTTTCTTT. The V and J genes are TRBV10-1 and TRBJ1-1; D is unresolved. The V end was cut by 5 bases, the J end by 7 bases, with 8 bases between. The CDR3 is 11 residues long. CDR1 and CDR2 from the germline V gene are WNHNN and SYGVQD (reference sequence).